This TCR beta chain stems from a study of lymphopenia after photon versus proton radiotherapy. Broader study findings: In patients who died, overall survival fell as post-nadir TCR diversity dropped more. Photon-treated patients lost naive T cells and TCR diversity; proton-treated stayed stable. Oligoclonal CD8+ Temra expansion after nadir drove photon patients' diversity drop.

This CDR3 is 14 amino acids long. V lost 4 bases to trimming and J lost 5 bases, with 11 bases between them. Germline loops: CDR1 SGHTA, CDR2 FQGNSA. Measured with immunoSEQ multiplex PCR; TCRdb has only the in-frame clones, and not every one. This table holds 65,000 to 85,000 clones, 85% to 95% found once. Turning to this clone: What it binds is unknown.

The V and J genes are TRBV7-2 and TRBJ2-2, with D perhaps given as TRBD1 or TRBD2 (6 bases each). The receptor was isolated from a woman aged 40 to 49 with cholangiocarcinoma. The specimen comprised peripheral blood, sampled from a patient treated with photon-based radiotherapy. CDR3: CASSSAGQTGELFF. CDR3 DNA: TGTGCCAGCAGCTCGGCGGGACAAACCGGGGAGCTGTTTTTT.